A selection of T cell receptor beta chains follows, all from one sample in a study of blood T cell repertoires in COVID-19. TCRdb keeps only in-frame clones here, not all; method: immunoSEQ multiplex PCR. The profile shows under 250,000 clones, roughly four fifths of them singletons. The material sequenced was PBMCs or T cells enriched from blood (not recorded which). All receptors come from a middle-aged woman who had been exposed to COVID-19. Both conserved end residues are part of each CDR3.

cdr3_length: 13
j_call: TRBJ1-1
v_call: TRBV29-1
cdr3_aa: CSVDRRPNTEAFF

cdr3_length: 16
j_call: TRBJ1-1
v_call: TRBV6-2/TRBV6-3
cdr3_aa: CASSYSSGKDKTEAFF

cdr3_length: 14
j_call: TRBJ1-3
v_call: TRBV7-2
cdr3_aa: CASSQTGTGNTIYF

cdr3_length: 14
j_call: TRBJ2-2
v_call: TRBV5-1
cdr3_aa: CASSLAGQSGELFF

cdr3_length: 14
j_call: TRBJ1-6
v_call: TRBV6-5
cdr3_aa: CASSSTPYNSPLHF

cdr3_length: 15
j_call: TRBJ2-7
v_call: TRBV15
cdr3_aa: CATSRAGTGVGEQYF

cdr3_length: 16
j_call: TRBJ2-2
v_call: TRBV24-1
cdr3_aa: CATSDPSGGATGELFF

cdr3_length: 18
j_call: TRBJ1-1
v_call: TRBV7-8
cdr3_aa: CASSLPRRIQGRNTEAFF

cdr3_length: 15
j_call: TRBJ2-1
v_call: TRBV28
cdr3_aa: CASSRPGQFENEQFF

cdr3_length: 13
j_call: TRBJ1-2
v_call: TRBV7-2
cdr3_aa: CASRGDSAYGYTF

cdr3_length: 14
j_call: TRBJ1-2
v_call: TRBV6-2/TRBV6-3
cdr3_aa: CASSYEASGVHYTF

cdr3_length: 14
j_call: TRBJ2-2
v_call: TRBV29-1
cdr3_aa: CSVGTGREAGELFF

cdr3_length: 15
j_call: TRBJ2-1
v_call: TRBV18
cdr3_aa: CASSPRTDSYNEQFF

cdr3_length: 14
j_call: TRBJ2-6
v_call: TRBV5-1
cdr3_aa: CASRLVSGANVLTF

cdr3_length: 13
j_call: TRBJ1-5
v_call: TRBV3-1/TRBV3-2
cdr3_aa: CASSSAGSQPQHF

cdr3_length: 11
j_call: TRBJ1-1
v_call: TRBV7-9
cdr3_aa: CASSKTGQAFF

cdr3_length: 12
j_call: TRBJ2-1
v_call: TRBV14
cdr3_aa: CASSQYRGEQFF

cdr3_length: 15
j_call: TRBJ2-1
v_call: TRBV7-6
cdr3_aa: CASSSGQSSYNEQFF

cdr3_length: 16
j_call: TRBJ1-5
v_call: TRBV11-2
cdr3_aa: CASSLGLAGTGQPQHF

cdr3_length: 17
j_call: TRBJ1-5
v_call: TRBV5-5
cdr3_aa: CASSFERIGGVGQPQHF

cdr3_length: 14
j_call: TRBJ1-1
v_call: TRBV2
cdr3_aa: CASTVQGQGTEAFF

cdr3_length: 17
j_call: TRBJ1-1
v_call: TRBV6-1
cdr3_aa: CASSGGPTLGGNTEAFF